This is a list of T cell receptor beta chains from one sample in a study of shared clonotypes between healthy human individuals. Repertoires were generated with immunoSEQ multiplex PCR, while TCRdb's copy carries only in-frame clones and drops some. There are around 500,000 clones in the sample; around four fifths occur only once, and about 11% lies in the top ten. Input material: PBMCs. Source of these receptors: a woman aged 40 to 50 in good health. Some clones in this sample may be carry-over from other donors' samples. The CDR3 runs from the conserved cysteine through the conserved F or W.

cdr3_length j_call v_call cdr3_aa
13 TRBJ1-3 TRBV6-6 CASSYSEGNTIYF
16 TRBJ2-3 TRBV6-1 CASSEAQGTGADTQYF
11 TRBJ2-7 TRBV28 CASSLVNEQYF
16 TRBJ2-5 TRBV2 CASSEGLAGSRETQYF
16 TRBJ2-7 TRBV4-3 CASSQGAARGEYEQYF
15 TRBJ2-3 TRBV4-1 CASSQENRETDTQYF
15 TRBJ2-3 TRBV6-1 CASSESRESTDTQYF
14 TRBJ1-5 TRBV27 CASAGRASNQPQHF
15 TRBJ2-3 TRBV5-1 CASSPTSASTDTQYF
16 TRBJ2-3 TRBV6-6 CASSPVRLAGTDTQYF
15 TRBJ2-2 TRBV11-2 CASSLGLFNTGELFF
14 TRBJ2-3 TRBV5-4 CASTLAGNTDTQYF
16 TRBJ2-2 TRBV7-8 CASSPRRSENTGELFF
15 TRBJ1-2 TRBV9 CASSGNREVNYGYTF
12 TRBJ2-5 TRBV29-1 CSVEGAGETQYF
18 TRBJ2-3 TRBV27 CASSLSMLAGVLTDTQYF
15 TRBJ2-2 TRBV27 CASTVGGRNTGELFF
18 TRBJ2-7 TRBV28 CASSPMGQGTGGWDEQYF
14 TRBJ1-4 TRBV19 CASSEDRLKEKLFF
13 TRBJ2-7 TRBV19 CASSIDPRYEQYF
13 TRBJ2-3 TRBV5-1 CASSLAPLDTQYF
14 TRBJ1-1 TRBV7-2 CASSFKGRNSEAFF
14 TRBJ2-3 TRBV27 CASSLGWGPDTQYF
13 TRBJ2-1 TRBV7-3 CASSLDRGREQFF
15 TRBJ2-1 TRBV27 CASSRRGGDYNEQFF
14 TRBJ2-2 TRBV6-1 CASISGTNTGELFF
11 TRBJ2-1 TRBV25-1 CASSAGTEQFF
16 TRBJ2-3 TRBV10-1 CASNTGLAGEADTQYF
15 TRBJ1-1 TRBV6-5 CASSPQLATGDGAFF
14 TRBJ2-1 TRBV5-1 CASSLVGLDDEQFF
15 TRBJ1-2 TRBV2 CASRLTGGKNYGYTF
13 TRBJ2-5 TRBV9 CASSVGIWETQYF
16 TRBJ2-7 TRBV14 CASSPSAGVVSYEQYF
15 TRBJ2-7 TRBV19 CASSSRHSASYEQYF
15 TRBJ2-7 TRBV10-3 CAISASSGRAYEQYF
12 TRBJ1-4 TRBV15 CATSIRQEKLFF
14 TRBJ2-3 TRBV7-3 CASSLRPYTDTQYF
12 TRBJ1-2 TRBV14 CASSPGQYGYTF
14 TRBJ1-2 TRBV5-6 CASSYTGTGGRYTF
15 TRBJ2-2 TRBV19 CASTLDRAGTGELFF
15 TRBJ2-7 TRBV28 CASTSGGTPTYEQYF
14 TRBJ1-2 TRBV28 CASSLTGENYGYTF
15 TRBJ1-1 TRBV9 CASSVGDSMNTEAFF
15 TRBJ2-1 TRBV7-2 CASSLSAGGYGEQFF
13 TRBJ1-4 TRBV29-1 CSAEDRRGEKLFF
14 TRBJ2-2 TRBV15 CATRQDPDTGELFF
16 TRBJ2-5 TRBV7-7 CASSLKGTSGQETQYF
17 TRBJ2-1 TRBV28 CASRGPLRGSSYNEQFF
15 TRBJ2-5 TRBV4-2 CASSQEGSEGETQYF
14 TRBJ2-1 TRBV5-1 CASSLAGGGNEQFF
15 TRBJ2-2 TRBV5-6 CASHRLAGVTGELFF
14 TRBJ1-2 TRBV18 CASSPGQSGEGYTF
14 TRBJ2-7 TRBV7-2 CASSSAYGSYEQYF
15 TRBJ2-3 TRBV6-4 CASSDSGQATDTQYF
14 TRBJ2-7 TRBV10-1 CASSESGRAYEQYF
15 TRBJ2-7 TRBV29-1 CSVAPGLAGSYEQYF